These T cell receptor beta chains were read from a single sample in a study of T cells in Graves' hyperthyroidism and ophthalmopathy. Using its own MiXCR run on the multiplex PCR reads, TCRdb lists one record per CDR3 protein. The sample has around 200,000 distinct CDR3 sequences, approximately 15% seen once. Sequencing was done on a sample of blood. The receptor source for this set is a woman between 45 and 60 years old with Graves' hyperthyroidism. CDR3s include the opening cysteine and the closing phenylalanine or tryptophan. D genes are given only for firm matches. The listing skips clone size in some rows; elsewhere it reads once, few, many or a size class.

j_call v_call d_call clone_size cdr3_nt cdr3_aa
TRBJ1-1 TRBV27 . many TGTGCCAGCAGCCAGAACAGGGTTGGGAACACTGAAGCTTTCTTT CASSQNRVGNTEAFF
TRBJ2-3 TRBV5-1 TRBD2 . TGCGCCAGCAGCTTAGGTTCCGGTCCAGCGGGGGCCTTTAGCACAGATACGCAGTATTTT CASSLGSGPAGAFSTDTQYF
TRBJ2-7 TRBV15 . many TGTGCCACCAGCAGAGAAGGAGACACAGCCTACGAGCAGTACTTC CATSREGDTAYEQYF
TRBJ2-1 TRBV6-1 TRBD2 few TGTGCCAGCAGTGGCGGGGGATCCTACAATGAGCAGTTCTTC CASSGGGSYNEQFF
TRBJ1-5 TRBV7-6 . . TGTGCCAGCAGCGCCCTTCCCGCAGGGAGATATAGCAATCAGCCCCAGCATTTT CASSALPAGRYSNQPQHF
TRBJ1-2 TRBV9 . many TGTGCCAGCAGCAGCCCCCCCGGTCGAGGAAACTATGGCTACACCTTC CASSSPPGRGNYGYTF
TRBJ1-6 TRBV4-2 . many TGTGCCAGCAGCCAAGATTGGCAGGGGATCAATTCACCCCTCCACTTT CASSQDWQGINSPLHF
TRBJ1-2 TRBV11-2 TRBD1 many TGTGCCAGCAGCTTAGAGCTACAGGGGTCTAACTATGGCTACACCTTC CASSLELQGSNYGYTF
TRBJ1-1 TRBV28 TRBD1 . TGTGCCAGCAGTTTAGGGGACAGGGGAAACACTGAAGCTTTCTTT CASSLGDRGNTEAFF
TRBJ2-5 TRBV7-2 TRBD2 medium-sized TGTGCCAGCGGAGGGACTAGGCAAGAGACCCAGTACTTC CASGGTRQETQYF
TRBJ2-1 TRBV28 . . TGTGCCAGCAGTTTTCTTTACAGGAGCGATGAGCAGTTCTTC CASSFLYRSDEQFF
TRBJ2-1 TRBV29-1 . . TGCAGCGTTGTCCGGGCCTCGTTCAATGAGCAGTTCTTC CSVVRASFNEQFF
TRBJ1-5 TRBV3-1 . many TGTGCCAGCAGCCACGGACAGCCTAATAGCAATCAGCCCCAGCATTTT CASSHGQPNSNQPQHF
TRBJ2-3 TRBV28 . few TGTGCCAGCAGTTTAATTGGGACTCTCATACACACAGGTACGCAGTATTTT CASSLIGTLIHTGTQYF
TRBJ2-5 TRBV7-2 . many TGTGCCAGCAGCTTAGGGCAGGCGGAGACCCAGTACTTC CASSLGQAETQYF
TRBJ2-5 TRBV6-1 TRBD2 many TGTGCCACGACCGCCGGGACTAGCGGGGTGGAGACCCAGTACTTC CATTAGTSGVETQYF
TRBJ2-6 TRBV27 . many TGTGCCAGCAGTTTAGCGGGGTACGGTGGGGCCAACGTCCTGACTTTC CASSLAGYGGANVLTF
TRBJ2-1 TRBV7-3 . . TGTGCCAGCAGCTTAACCGGTATCTTGGGGGATGAGCAGTTCTTC CASSLTGILGDEQFF
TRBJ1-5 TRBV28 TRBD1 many TGTGCCAGCAGCCAAGGACAGGGAGGTCAGCCCCAGCATTTT CASSQGQGGQPQHF
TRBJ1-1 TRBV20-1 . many TGCAGTGCTAGGACGGTAGGGGGTCTTGGCGCTGAAGCTTTCTTT CSARTVGGLGAEAFF
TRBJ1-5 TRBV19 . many TGTGCCAGTAGTATCCGCGGAAATCAGCCCCCGCATTTT CASSIRGNQPPHF
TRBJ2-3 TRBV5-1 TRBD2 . TGCGCCAGCAGCTTGGAGCCGTCGGGAGGGGCAGATACGCAGTATTTT CASSLEPSGGADTQYF
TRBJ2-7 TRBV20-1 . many TGCAGTGCTAGAGATGCGACAGGTGGCATCTACGAGCAGTACTTC CSARDATGGIYEQYF
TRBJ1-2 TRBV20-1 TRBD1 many TGCAGGGCTACAGGGGGGGATGGCTACACCTTC CRATGGDGYTF
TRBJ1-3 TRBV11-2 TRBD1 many TGTGCCAGCAGCACCCCCGGACAGGGGGGTTCAGGAAACACCATATATTTT CASSTPGQGGSGNTIYF
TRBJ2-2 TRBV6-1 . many TGTGCCAGCAGTTATGGCCGGAACACCGGGGAGCTGTTTTTT CASSYGRNTGELFF